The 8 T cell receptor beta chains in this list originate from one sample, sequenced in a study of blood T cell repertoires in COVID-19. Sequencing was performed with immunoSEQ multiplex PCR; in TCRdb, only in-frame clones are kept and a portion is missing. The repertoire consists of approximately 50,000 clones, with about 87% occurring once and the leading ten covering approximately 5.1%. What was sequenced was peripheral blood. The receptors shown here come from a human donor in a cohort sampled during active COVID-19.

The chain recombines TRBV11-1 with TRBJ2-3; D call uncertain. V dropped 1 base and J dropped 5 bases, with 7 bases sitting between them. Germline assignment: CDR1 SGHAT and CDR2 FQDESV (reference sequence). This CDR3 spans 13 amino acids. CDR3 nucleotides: TGTGCCAGCAGCTTAGATGGGCGAGATACGCAGTATTTT. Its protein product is CASSLDGRDTQYF.

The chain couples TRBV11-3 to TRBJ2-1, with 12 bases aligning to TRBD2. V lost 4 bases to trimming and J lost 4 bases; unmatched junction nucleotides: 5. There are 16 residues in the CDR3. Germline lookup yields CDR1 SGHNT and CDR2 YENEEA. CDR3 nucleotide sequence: TGTGCCAGCAGCTCACCCGGGACTAGCGGGTACAATGAGCAGTTCTTC. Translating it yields CASSSPGTSGYNEQFF.

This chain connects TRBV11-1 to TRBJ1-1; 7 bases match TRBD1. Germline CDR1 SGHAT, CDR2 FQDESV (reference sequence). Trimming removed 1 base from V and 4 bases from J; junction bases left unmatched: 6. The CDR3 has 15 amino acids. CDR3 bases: TGTGCCAGCAGCTTAGGGAGGGGGCGCAGCACTGAAGCTTTCTTT. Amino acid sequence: CASSLGRGRSTEAFF.

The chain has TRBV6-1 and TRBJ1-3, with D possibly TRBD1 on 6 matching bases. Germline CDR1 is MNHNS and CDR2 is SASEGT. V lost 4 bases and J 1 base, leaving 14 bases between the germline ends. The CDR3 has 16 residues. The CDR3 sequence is CASSGRDIQSGNTIYF. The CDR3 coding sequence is TGTGCCAGCAGTGGCCGGGACATTCAGTCTGGAAACACCATATATTTT.

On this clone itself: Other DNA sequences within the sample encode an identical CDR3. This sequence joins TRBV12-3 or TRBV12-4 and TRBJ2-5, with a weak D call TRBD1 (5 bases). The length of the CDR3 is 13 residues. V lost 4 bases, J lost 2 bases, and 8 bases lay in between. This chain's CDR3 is CASSSGLQETQYF. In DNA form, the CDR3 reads TGTGCCAGCAGTTCAGGGTTACAAGAGACCCAGTACTTC.

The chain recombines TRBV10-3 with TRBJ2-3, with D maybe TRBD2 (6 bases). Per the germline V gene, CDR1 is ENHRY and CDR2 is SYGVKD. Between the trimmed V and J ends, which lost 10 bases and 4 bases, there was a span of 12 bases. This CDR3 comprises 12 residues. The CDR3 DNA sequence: TGTGCCACCAGGACGGGGGCAGATACGCAGTATTTT. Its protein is CATRTGADTQYF.

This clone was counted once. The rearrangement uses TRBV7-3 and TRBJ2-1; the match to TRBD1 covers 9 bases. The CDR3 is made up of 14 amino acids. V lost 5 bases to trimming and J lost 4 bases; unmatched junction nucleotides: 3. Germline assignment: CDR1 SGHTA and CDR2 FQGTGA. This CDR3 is CASSPGTGYNEQFF. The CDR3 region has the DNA TGTGCCAGCAGCCCCGGGACAGGGTACAATGAGCAGTTCTTC.

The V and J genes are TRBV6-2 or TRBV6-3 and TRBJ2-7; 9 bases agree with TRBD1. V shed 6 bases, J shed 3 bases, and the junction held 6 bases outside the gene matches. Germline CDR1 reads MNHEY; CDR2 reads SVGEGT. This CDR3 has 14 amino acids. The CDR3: CASSPTGGGYEQYF. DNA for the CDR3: TGTGCCAGCAGCCCGACAGGGGGTGGCTACGAGCAGTACTTC.